Listed below are T cell receptor beta chains from one sample, sequenced in a study of T cells in Graves' hyperthyroidism and ophthalmopathy. From the multiplex PCR reads, TCRdb called clonotypes with MiXCR, one entry per CDR3 protein. The sample shows under 400,000 distinct CDR3 sequences, roughly 15% of them seen only once. The sequenced sample consisted of blood. The receptors derive from a woman in her fifties or sixties with Graves' ophthalmopathy. The CDR3 runs from the conserved cysteine through the conserved F or W. The D gene is left open where the match is weak. The size field is filled for only some rows; it gives once, few, many or a size class.

V gene	clone size	D gene	J gene	CDR3 protein	CDR3 DNA
TRBV6-2/TRBV6-3	many	.	TRBJ2-7	CASTDPSSASHYEQYF	TGTGCCAGCACCGACCCGTCTAGCGCGAGCCACTACGAGCAGTACTTC
TRBV18	many	.	TRBJ2-7	CASSPGVLGNEQYF	TGTGCCAGCTCACCGGGCGTTCTGGGGAACGAGCAGTACTTC
TRBV19	.	.	TRBJ1-4	CASSFRTERNEKLFF	TGTGCCAGTAGTTTCAGGACAGAGCGGAATGAAAAACTGTTTTTT
TRBV24-1	many	.	TRBJ2-3	CATSDILGNTDTQYF	TGTGCCACCAGTGATATATTGGGGAACACAGATACGCAGTATTTT
TRBV7-9	many	.	TRBJ2-3	CASSLAWGDTQYF	TGTGCCAGCAGCTTAGCTTGGGGAGATACGCAGTATTTT
TRBV7-2	many	TRBD2	TRBJ2-7	CASSSGLAAEEQYF	TGTGCCAGCAGCTCCGGACTAGCCGCGGAAGAGCAGTACTTC
TRBV27	.	.	TRBJ2-3	CAGRPHSTDTQYF	TGTGCCGGCAGGCCCCATAGCACAGATACGCAGTATTTT
TRBV6-6	many	.	TRBJ2-5	CASSYARQGFETQYF	TGTGCCAGCAGTTACGCCCGGCAGGGATTCGAGACCCAGTACTTC
TRBV18	many	.	TRBJ1-3	CASSPLPPPGNTIYF	TGTGCCAGCTCACCACTACCGCCCCCTGGAAACACCATATATTTT
TRBV4-1	.	TRBD2	TRBJ2-7	CASSRAGGPVNEQYF	TGCGCCAGCAGCCGGGCGGGAGGGCCCGTTAATGAGCAGTACTTC
TRBV28	many	.	TRBJ2-5	CASSLVGASPQYF	TGTGCCAGCAGTTTAGTCGGGGCTTCCCCCCAGTACTTC
TRBV3-1	many	.	TRBJ2-1	CASSPTERAEQFF	TGTGCCAGCAGTCCTACGGAGAGGGCTGAGCAGTTCTTC
TRBV7-4	few	.	TRBJ1-4	CASSLRIDPPGPPTNEKLFF	TGTGCCAGCAGCTTAAGAATTGACCCTCCCGGCCCTCCAACTAATGAAAAACTGTTTTTT
TRBV12-3/TRBV12-4	many	.	TRBJ1-5	CASSLEATVNQPQHF	TGTGCCAGCAGTTTGGAGGCAACCGTCAATCAGCCCCAGCATTTT
TRBV5-1	.	.	TRBJ2-2	CASSLWTDTGELFF	TGCGCCAGCAGCTTGTGGACAGACACCGGGGAGCTGTTTTTT
TRBV2	many	.	TRBJ1-4	CASSEAGSRANEKLFF	TGTGCCAGCAGTGAGGCGGGGTCGCGGGCTAATGAAAAACTGTTTTTT
TRBV12-5	many	.	TRBJ2-1	CASRPDSPAEQFF	TGTGCTAGTCGACCGGACAGTCCTGCCGAGCAGTTCTTC
TRBV28	.	.	TRBJ2-1	CASSSTSLNEQFF	TGTGCCAGCAGTTCCACTAGCCTCAATGAGCAGTTCTTC
TRBV28	few	TRBD2	TRBJ2-1	CASSPPGLAGAPSYNEQFF	TGTGCCAGCAGTCCACCGGGACTAGCGGGAGCCCCGTCCTACAATGAGCAGTTCTTC
TRBV18	many	.	TRBJ2-7	CASSLKQGDYEQYF	TGTGCCAGCTCACTCAAACAGGGTGACTACGAGCAGTACTTC
TRBV5-4	many	.	TRBJ1-1	CASSFAGQNTEAFF	TGTGCCAGCAGCTTCGCAGGGCAGAACACTGAAGCTTTCTTT
TRBV2	many	.	TRBJ2-5	CASGPSETQYF	TGTGCCAGCGGACCCTCGGAGACCCAGTACTTC
TRBV20-1	many	TRBD2	TRBJ2-7	CSAPADGRTIYEQYF	TGCAGTGCTCCCGCAGACGGGAGGACGATCTACGAGCAGTACTTC
TRBV5-1	many	TRBD2	TRBJ2-5	CASSLERGLRETQYF	TGCGCCAGCAGCTTGGAAAGGGGACTAAGAGAGACCCAGTACTTC
TRBV6-1	many	.	TRBJ2-7	CASSERDIPTYEQYF	TGTGCCAGCAGTGAACGTGACATCCCGACCTACGAGCAGTACTTC
TRBV7-2	many	.	TRBJ2-5	CASSSDTRAQYF	TGTGCCAGCAGCTCGGACACCCGGGCCCAGTACTTC
TRBV12-3/TRBV12-4	many	.	TRBJ2-5	CASSFSGTGQETQYF	TGTGCCAGCAGTTTCTCCGGGACGGGCCAAGAGACCCAGTACTTC
TRBV27	many	.	TRBJ1-5	CASSLRQGNQPQHF	TGTGCCAGCAGTTTGAGACAGGGCAATCAGCCCCAGCATTTT
TRBV7-2	many	TRBD2	TRBJ2-1	CASSSRLAGNEQFF	TGTGCCAGCAGCTCAAGACTAGCGGGGAATGAGCAGTTCTTC
TRBV20-1	many	TRBD2	TRBJ2-1	CSAYGSGSSYNEQFF	TGCAGTGCTTATGGTAGCGGGAGCTCCTACAATGAGCAGTTCTTC
TRBV20-1	many	TRBD2	TRBJ2-2	CSARPGGRESLGTGELFF	TGCAGTGCTAGACCCGGAGGGCGGGAGTCGTTGGGGACCGGGGAGCTGTTTTTT
TRBV19	few	TRBD1	TRBJ1-5	CASSMTGGLGNQPQHF	TGTGCCAGTAGTATGACAGGGGGCTTAGGCAATCAGCCCCAGCATTTT